This TCR beta chain was recovered during a study of OX40 agonist ivuxolimab in advanced cancers. Study-wide background: An anti-OX40 (CD134) antibody with agonistic activity, ivuxolimab, was administered to patients. Males comprised 70% to 85% of the group, whose mean age was approximately 60 years (range 23 to 79).

About this clone itself: The antigen is undetermined.

Profiled with immunoSEQ multiplex PCR; TCRdb holds only in-frame clones, not every one. This sample has about 69,000 clones; more than 75% occur once, and the top ten carry roughly 6%. The V end lost 3 bases, the J end lost 1 base, and 7 bases lay between the germline ends. CDR1 and CDR2 from the germline V gene are SGHRS and YFSETQ. The CDR3 runs to 13 residues. Study-wide findings and caveats: Several nonresponders also turned out to have low normalized T-cell clonal expansion. CD8+ T cells (on average) carried more expanded clones than CD4+ T cells.

The rearrangement links TRBV5-1 to TRBJ2-5; a weak D match, TRBD2 (6 bases). The material was CD4+ or CD8+ T cells sorted from blood, obtained in a trial of the OX40 agonist ivuxolimab. This clonotype was sampled from an adult with an advanced solid tumor such as melanoma, head and neck, liver or kidney cancer. CDR3 loop: CASSSGVQETQYF. The CDR3 coding sequence is TGCGCCAGCAGCTCGGGGGTCCAAGAGACCCAGTACTTC.